The 6 T cell receptor beta chains listed next were all sequenced from one sample in a study of blood T cell repertoires in COVID-19. The protocol was immunoSEQ multiplex PCR, while the TCRdb copy is restricted to in-frame clones and leaves out a portion. The sample records some 490,000 clones, about nine tenths being singletons. The sample was PBMCs or T cells enriched from blood (not recorded which). The source is a woman aged 55-69 years who had recovered from COVID-19.

The gene calls are TRBV4-1 and TRBJ2-3, with D possibly TRBD1 on 6 matching bases. The CDR3 runs to 18 residues. Between the trimmed V and J ends, which lost 1 base and 2 bases, there was a span of 19 bases. CDR1 and CDR2 (germline): MGHRA, YSYEKL. The CDR3 loop is CASSQVVGRTDLTDTQYF. The CDR3 DNA reads as TGCGCCAGCAGCCAAGTCGTCGGTAGGACAGACCTCACAGATACGCAGTATTTT.

This rearrangement joins TRBV24-1 to TRBJ2-3; 9 bases agree with TRBD1. J gave up 0 bases and V 4 bases, and 10 bases lay outside the gene matches. The CDR3 has 18 residues. Germline V gene sequence: CDR1 KGHDR, CDR2 SFDVKD. DNA for the CDR3: TGTGCCACCAGTGAGCCGGGACAGGGACCCTCTAGCACAGATACGCAGTATTTT. This codes for CATSEPGQGPSSTDTQYF.

About this clone: Different DNA sequences within this sample yield the same CDR3. The chain is built from TRBV27 and TRBJ1-2; 8 bases are shared with TRBD1. With 4 bases clipped from V and 7 bases from J, the junction kept 5 bases outside the gene matches. The V gene's germline CDR1 is MNHEY and CDR2 SMNVEV (reference sequence). This CDR3 region has 13 residues. The CDR3 bases are TGTGCCAGCAGTTCAGGGACAGGTCGTGGCTACACCTTC. Its translation: CASSSGTGRGYTF.

This chain connects TRBV5-8 to TRBJ1-6; 9 bases line up with TRBD1. Germline V gene sequence: CDR1 SGHTS, CDR2 YDEGEE. V gave up 0 bases and J gave up 7 bases; unmatched junction bases: 2. The CDR3 consists of 15 residues. CDR3 loop: CASSLGQGVNSPLHF. The CDR3 region has the DNA TGTGCCAGCAGCTTGGGACAGGGGGTAAATTCACCCCTCCACTTT.

The chain couples TRBV12-5 to TRBJ2-6, with TRBD1 matching 8 bases. The CDR3 consists of 16 residues. Losses at the gene ends were 7 bases for V and 3 bases for J; bases not matched to a gene: 8. Germline CDR1 is LGHNT and CDR2 is FRNRAP. As DNA, the CDR3 is TGTGCTAGTGCCCCGGACAGGGTTAGTGGGGCCAACGTCCTGACTTTC. This gives the protein CASAPDRVSGANVLTF. The full variable domain, completed using reference TRBV12-5 and TRBJ2-6, is DARVTQTPRHKVTEMGQEVTMRCQPILGHNTVFWYRQTMMQGLELLAYFRNRAPLDDSGMPKDRFSAEMPDATLATLKIQPSEPRDSAVYFCASAPDRVSGANVLTFGAGSRLTVL.

This rearrangement joins TRBV6-1 to TRBJ2-1; TRBD2 matches 10 bases. V lost 4 bases, J lost 7 bases, and 10 bases stayed unmatched. The CDR3 is 16 amino acids. Per germline, CDR1 MNHNS and CDR2 SASEGT. CDR3: CASSGPAGGPGNEQFF. For the CDR3, the DNA is TGTGCCAGCAGTGGACCAGCGGGGGGGCCAGGGAATGAGCAGTTCTTC.